Presented here are 31 T cell receptor beta chains from one specimen sequenced in a study of CD8 T cells in ankylosing spondylitis (dated by TCRdb to the late 2010s). Preparation of the library involved 5' RACE. TCRdb names Illumina HiSeq 2500 as the instrument used. TCRdb reprocessed the public reads (quality trimming at Q25 with fastp, clone calling with MiXCR) and kept in-frame beta chains. Under each unique CDR3 protein, matching rows form one entry showing the most common genes and DNA. For this sample there are a few hundred thousand distinct CDR3 sequences; roughly 20% appear just once. The ten biggest clones cover around 12% of the sample. Sequenced sample: blood, either unsorted or a sorted T cell fraction (not recorded which). Receptor source: a male donor with ankylosing spondylitis or in good health (not recorded which).

A few counts support this clonotype. The chain links TRBV7-8 to TRBJ2-7; maybe TRBD2 (5 bases). V gave up 5 bases and J gave up 6 bases, with 14 bases separating them. The CDR3 is 13 residues long. The germline V gene has CDR1 SGHVS and CDR2 FQNEAQ. CDR3 loop: CASSPTGRGEQYF. The DNA of the CDR3 is TGTGCCAGCAGCCCAACTGGTCGGGGCGAGCAGTACTTC.

This chain uses TRBV28 with TRBJ2-2; D may be TRBD1 (6 bases). The CDR3 extends over 18 amino acids. The ends were cut back, 0 bases at V and 0 bases at J, with 14 bases in the middle. Germline-derived CDR1 and CDR2 are MDHEN and SYDVKM. CDR3 amino acids: CASSLWPPGESNTGELFF. CDR3 coding DNA: TGTGCCAGCAGTTTATGGCCTCCAGGGGAGTCGAACACCGGGGAGCTGTTTTTT.

The rearrangement uses TRBV21-1 and TRBJ2-7. TRBV21-1 is flagged as a pseudogene. The CDR3 consists of 16 residues. Written as DNA, the CDR3 is TGTGCCAGCAGCAAAGAAACAGCTCGGATTCGCTACGAGCAGTACTTC. Amino acid sequence: CASSKETARIRYEQYF.

J is TRBJ1-1 and V is TRBV4-1, with TRBD1 identical over 8 bases. The CDR3 spans 17 residues. The junction had 11 bases not matched to a gene; V was cut back by 2 bases and J by 3 bases. Germline V gene sequence: CDR1 MGHRA, CDR2 YSYEKL. CDR3 sequence: CASSQPGRTGSYTEAFF. CDR3 nucleotide sequence: TGCGCCAGCAGCCAACCAGGCCGGACAGGGTCGTACACTGAAGCTTTCTTT.

The chain has TRBV7-9 and TRBJ2-3; D is uncertain. There are 13 residues in the CDR3. CDR1 and CDR2 (germline): SEHNR, FQNEAQ (reference sequence). V was shortened by 5 bases and J by 2 bases, with 8 bases between the two germline ends. Here the CDR3 reads CASSILNTDTQYF. CDR3 DNA: TGTGCCAGCAGCATTTTGAACACAGATACGCAGTATTTT.

The rearrangement links TRBV27 to TRBJ1-1; 8 bases align to TRBD1. Germline CDR1 reads MNHEY; CDR2 reads SMNVEV (reference sequence). There are 13 residues in the CDR3. V lost 6 bases and J lost 4; bases outside the gene matches: 4. The CDR3 region has the DNA TGTGCCAGCAGAACAGGGGGGGTCACTGAAGCTTTCTTT. This encodes CASRTGGVTEAFF.

V is TRBV15 and J is TRBJ2-4; no firm D call. The V end was cut by 4 bases, the J end by 7 bases, with 20 bases between. The CDR3 is 16 residues long. The germline gives CDR1 LNHNV, CDR2 YYDKDF (reference sequence). The CDR3, as DNA: TGTGCCACCAGCAAAGAGGAATTACTTCGTGGGAACATTCAGTACTTC. As protein: CATSKEELLRGNIQYF.

The rearrangement joins TRBV11-1 to TRBJ2-3, with TRBD2 matching over 13 bases. The germline V gene has CDR1 SGHAT and CDR2 FQDESV (reference sequence). The CDR3 covers 18 residues. V dropped 5 bases and J dropped 4; count of bases not matched to a gene: 12. The CDR3 reads CASSPRLAGGAWADTQYF. The CDR3 DNA is TGTGCCAGCAGCCCCCGACTAGCGGGGGGTGCGTGGGCAGATACGCAGTATTTT.

The chain couples TRBV13 to TRBJ2-3; D is possibly TRBD1 (5 bases). Germline CDR1 PRHDT, CDR2 FYEKMQ (reference sequence). This CDR3 spans 14 amino acids. V lost 5 bases to trimming and J lost 2 bases, with 11 bases between them. The CDR3 DNA sequence: TGTGCCAGCAGCGAGACAGAGCCCACAGATACGCAGTATTTT. It encodes CASSETEPTDTQYF. The variable domain in full, with the rest retrieved from reference TRBV13 and TRBJ2-3, is AAGVIQSPRHLIKEKRETATLKCYPIPRHDTVYWYQQGPGQDPQFLISFYEKMQSDKGSIPDRFSAQQFSDYHSELNMSSLELGDSALYFCASSETEPTDTQYFGPGTRLTVL.

This CDR3 reads CASSLTRGASYEQYF. CDR3 bases: TGTGCCAGCAGTTTAACGCGGGGGGCCTCCTACGAGCAGTACTTC. The chain joins TRBV28 to TRBJ2-7, with 8 bases matching TRBD2. This CDR3 is 15 amino acids long. V trimming: 2 bases; J trimming: 0 bases; junction bases outside the gene matches: 3. Germline loops: CDR1 MDHEN, CDR2 SYDVKM.

V usage is TRBV12-5 and J usage is TRBJ1-1; D not certain. V lost 6 bases, J lost 5 bases, and 13 bases lay in between. Germline lookup yields CDR1 LGHNT and CDR2 FRNRAP. The CDR3 is made up of 13 amino acids. CDR3 DNA: TGTGCTAGTGGCCTCAATTCTCGTACTGAAGCTTTCTTT. Protein: CASGLNSRTEAFF. The full variable domain, its missing parts supplied by reference TRBV12-5 and TRBJ1-1, is DARVTQTPRHKVTEMGQEVTMRCQPILGHNTVFWYRQTMMQGLELLAYFRNRAPLDDSGMPKDRFSAEMPDATLATLKIQPSEPRDSAVYFCASGLNSRTEAFFGQGTRLTVV.

This clonotype was seen only a few times. CDR3 sequence: CASSLHGAETSTDTQYF. The CDR3 DNA reads TGCGCCAGCAGCTTACATGGGGCGGAGACTAGCACAGATACGCAGTATTTT. The rearrangement joins TRBV5-1 to TRBJ2-3; D perhaps matches TRBD1 (5 bases). Germline-derived CDR1 and CDR2 are SGHRS and YFSETQ. CDR3 length equals 17 residues. V lost 2 bases and J lost 0, with 16 bases in between.

The genes are TRBV15 and TRBJ2-7; D tentatively fits TRBD1 or TRBD2 (5 bases each). Germline V gene data show CDR1 as LNHNV and CDR2 as YYDKDF (reference sequence). CDR3 length: 17 amino acids. Trimming pared 0 bases from V and 5 bases from J, leaving 20 bases between. The CDR3 is CATSRDRGSGVRDEQYF. CDR3 coding DNA: TGTGCCACCAGCAGAGATCGGGGCAGTGGGGTAAGGGACGAGCAGTACTTC.

The table lists this clonotype with a few counts. V usage is TRBV7-2 and J usage is TRBJ2-3; 9 bases agree with TRBD2. The J segment lost 8 bases and the V segment lost 8 bases, leaving 8 bases of the junction unmatched. The germline gives CDR1 SGHTA, CDR2 FQGNSA. This CDR3 comprises 13 residues. The DNA for the CDR3 is TGTGCCAGCCGGGGACTAGCAGGGGGTACGCAGTATTTT. This translates into CASRGLAGGTQYF.

This clonotype was counted only a few times. The chain carries TRBV20-1 and TRBJ2-4, with no clear D. V gave up 3 bases and J gave up 6 bases, with 12 bases separating them. CDR3 length: 13 residues. Germline V lookup: CDR1 DFQATT, CDR2 SNEGSKA (reference sequence). CDR3 sequence reads: CSARSATLNIQYF. CDR3 bases: TGCAGTGCTAGGTCAGCAACTTTAAACATTCAGTACTTC.

The sample holds a few counts of this clonotype. This chain connects TRBV5-6 to TRBJ2-7, with 12 bases identical to TRBD2. CDR1 is SGHDT and CDR2 is YYEEEE in the germline V gene. J was trimmed by 5 bases and V by 4 bases; bases with no gene match: 7. The CDR3 runs to 15 residues. CDR3 coding DNA: TGTGCCAGCAGCGGACTAGCGGGGATCAAGCACGAGCAGTACTTC. It encodes CASSGLAGIKHEQYF.

This clonotype was recorded a few times. The chain has TRBV19 and TRBJ1-5; 10 bases map to TRBD1. The CDR3 runs 15 residues. V dropped 9 bases and J dropped 0; count of bases not matched to a gene: 5. CDR1 and CDR2 (germline): LNHDA, SQIVND (reference sequence). In nucleotides, the CDR3 is TGTGCCAGCAGTTGGACAGGGGGTAGCAATCAGCCCCAGCATTTT. Translated: CASSWTGGSNQPQHF. The full variable domain, rest sourced from reference TRBV19 and TRBJ1-5, is DGGITQSPKYLFRKEGQNVTLSCEQNLNHDAMYWYRQDPGQGLRLIYYSQIVNDFQKGDIAEGYSVSREKKESFPLTVTSAQKNPTAFYLCASSWTGGSNQPQHFGDGTRLSIL.

This clonotype has more than one count but fewer than ten. The chain is built from TRBV9 and TRBJ2-7, with 8 bases lining up with TRBD1. CDR3 length equals 15 residues. CDR1 is SGDLS and CDR2 is YYNGEE in the germline V gene. V lost 4 bases to trimming and J lost 6 bases; unmatched junction nucleotides: 12. This CDR3 is CASSLLDRESAEQYF. The CDR3 bases are TGTGCCAGCAGCCTACTGGACAGGGAGTCGGCCGAGCAGTACTTC.

Only a few counts were recorded for this clonotype. V is TRBV10-3 and J is TRBJ2-1, with D maybe TRBD1 (6 bases). This CDR3 is built from 15 residues. The germline V gene encodes CDR1 ENHRY and CDR2 SYGVKD. V lost 9 bases to trimming and J lost 0 bases, with 15 bases between them. The CDR3 loop is CAIVDRSSSYNEQFF. The CDR3 nucleotides read TGTGCCATAGTAGACAGGTCCAGCTCCTACAATGAGCAGTTCTTC.

The V gene is TRBV7-8, the J gene TRBJ1-3, with TRBD1 matching over 8 bases. This CDR3 is 16 amino acids long. Germline V gives CDR1 SGHVS, CDR2 FQNEAQ. V dropped 5 bases and J dropped 0; count of bases not matched to a gene: 6. The CDR3 loop is CASSHSDRASGNTIYF. DNA for the CDR3: TGTGCCAGCAGCCACTCGGACAGGGCCTCTGGAAACACCATATATTTT. Full variable domain (missing parts from reference TRBV7-8 and TRBJ1-3): GAGVSQSPRYKVAKRGQDVALRCDPISGHVSLFWYQQALGQGPEFLTYFQNEAQLDKSGLPSDRFFAERPEGSVSTLKIQRTQQEDSAVYLCASSHSDRASGNTIYFGEGSWLTVV.

This clonotype appeared a few times. The chain carries TRBV5-1 and TRBJ2-7; 10 bases are shared with TRBD1. Trimming cost V 1 base and J 5 bases; bases outside gene matches: 3. CDR3 length equals 14 residues. Per germline, CDR1 SGHRS and CDR2 YFSETQ. The CDR3 region is CASSLRGTGDEQYF. In nucleotides, the CDR3 is TGCGCCAGCAGCTTGCGGGGGACAGGGGACGAGCAGTACTTC.

As regards this clonotype: A junction end diverges from the germline sequence, so it may reflect a read error. V gene TRBV4-2 combines with J gene TRBJ2-6; TRBD2 agrees at 8 bases. Germline CDR1 reads LGHNA; CDR2 reads YNFKEQ. This CDR3 has 15 residues. The CDR3: CASSQAPGGASVLTF. CDR3 nucleotide sequence: TGTGCCAGCAGCCAAGCCCCGGGGGGGGCCAGCGTCCTGACTTTC.

The rearrangement uses TRBV20-1 and TRBJ2-1; TRBD2 aligns across 7 bases. The J segment lost 4 bases and the V segment lost 3 bases, leaving 6 bases of the junction unmatched. The CDR3 spans 14 residues. CDR1 is DFQATT, CDR2 SNEGSKA, per germline (reference sequence). The CDR3 DNA reads as TGCAGTGCTAGGGGACGGGACTATTACAATGAGCAGTTCTTC. Its translation is CSARGRDYYNEQFF.

This clonotype has a count of ten or more. The CDR3 reads CASRADGSYEQYF. The CDR3 nucleotides read TGTGCCAGCAGGGCAGACGGGTCCTACGAGCAGTACTTC. The rearrangement joins TRBV28 to TRBJ2-7; D not resolved. Germline V lookup: CDR1 MDHEN, CDR2 SYDVKM. Trimming removed 6 bases at V and 1 base at J, with 10 bases between. The CDR3 contains 13 residues.

The chain combines TRBV6-5 with TRBJ1-1; maybe TRBD1 (5 bases). V lost 4 bases and J lost 8, with 17 bases in between. Germline CDR1 MNHEY, CDR2 SVGAGI. The CDR3 runs 14 residues. This CDR3 is CASSSLGTGVEAFF. The CDR3 bases are TGTGCCAGCAGTTCCCTCGGGACGGGTGTGGAAGCTTTCTTT.

The CDR3 nucleotides are TGTGCCAGCGCGGGACAGGGAAGGGTCTGGGGAACCGGGGAGCTGTTTTTT. Residues: CASAGQGRVWGTGELFF. This sequence joins TRBV27 and TRBJ2-2; 9 nucleotides line up with TRBD1. V lost 8 bases, J lost 5 bases, and 15 bases stayed unmatched. The CDR3 sequence is 17 residues long. In germline, CDR1 is MNHEY, CDR2 SMNVEV (reference sequence).

The sample holds a few counts of this clonotype. This chain connects TRBV6-5 to TRBJ2-2; 11 nucleotides match TRBD1. The CDR3 totals 16 residues. The germline V gene has CDR1 MNHEY and CDR2 SVGAGI. V lost 0 bases to trimming and J lost 6 bases; unmatched junction nucleotides: 3. The CDR3 sequence: CASSYSGTGGSGELFF. For the CDR3, the DNA is TGTGCCAGCAGTTACTCCGGGACAGGGGGTTCCGGGGAGCTGTTTTTT.

This rearrangement joins TRBV4-1 to TRBJ2-3; D may be TRBD1 (5 bases). Germline CDR1 and CDR2: MGHRA and YSYEKL. V lost 1 base and J lost 4, with 9 bases in between. The CDR3 extends over 14 amino acids. The CDR3 sequence: CASSQVPGSDTQYF. The CDR3 DNA reads TGCGCCAGCAGCCAAGTTCCAGGGTCAGATACGCAGTATTTT.

V usage is TRBV6-1 and J usage is TRBJ1-1, with TRBD1 matching over 9 bases. The CDR3 is 19 residues long. CDR1 is MNHNS and CDR2 is SASEGT in the germline V gene. J was trimmed by 0 bases and V by 7 bases; bases with no gene match: 18. This CDR3 is CASTGGHRGLDELNTEAFF. CDR3 coding DNA: TGTGCCAGCACCGGCGGACACAGGGGGCTTGACGAATTGAACACTGAAGCTTTCTTT.

The rearrangement joins TRBV29-1 to TRBJ2-3, with a weak D call TRBD2 (5 bases). From germline, CDR1 is SQVTM and CDR2 ANQGSEA. The CDR3 extends over 17 amino acids. The V end lost 0 bases, the J end lost 0 bases, and 16 bases lay between the germline ends. CDR3 nucleotide sequence: TGCAGCGTTGAAGATCTCCTGGGAAGCGGTAGCACAGATACGCAGTATTTT. Encoded protein: CSVEDLLGSGSTDTQYF.

This clonotype was found a few times. This chain joins TRBV7-8 and TRBJ2-1, with D possibly being TRBD1 (6 bases). CDR3 length equals 13 residues. The germline CDR1 and CDR2 sequences are SGHVS and FQNEAQ. V was trimmed by 6 bases and J by 5 bases, leaving 11 bases between them. Here the CDR3 DNA reads TGTGCCAGCAGGCTGACAGGTGACAATGAGCAGTTCTTC. Protein: CASRLTGDNEQFF.